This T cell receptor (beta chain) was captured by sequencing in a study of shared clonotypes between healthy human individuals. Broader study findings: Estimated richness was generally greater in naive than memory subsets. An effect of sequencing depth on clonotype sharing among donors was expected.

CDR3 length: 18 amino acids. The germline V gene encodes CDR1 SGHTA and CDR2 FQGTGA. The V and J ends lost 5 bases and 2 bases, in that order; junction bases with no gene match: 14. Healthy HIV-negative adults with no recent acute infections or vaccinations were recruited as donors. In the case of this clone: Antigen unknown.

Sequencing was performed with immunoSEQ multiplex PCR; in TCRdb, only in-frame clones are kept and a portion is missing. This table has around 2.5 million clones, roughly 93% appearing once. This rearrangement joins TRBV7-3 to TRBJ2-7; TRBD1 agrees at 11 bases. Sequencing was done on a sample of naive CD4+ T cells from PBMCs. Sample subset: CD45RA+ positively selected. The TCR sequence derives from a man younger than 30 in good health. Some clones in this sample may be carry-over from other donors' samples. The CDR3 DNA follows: TGTGCCAGCAGCCCTCGGACAGGGGGCGCGTTTCGACCCTACGAGCAGTACTTC. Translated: CASSPRTGGAFRPYEQYF.